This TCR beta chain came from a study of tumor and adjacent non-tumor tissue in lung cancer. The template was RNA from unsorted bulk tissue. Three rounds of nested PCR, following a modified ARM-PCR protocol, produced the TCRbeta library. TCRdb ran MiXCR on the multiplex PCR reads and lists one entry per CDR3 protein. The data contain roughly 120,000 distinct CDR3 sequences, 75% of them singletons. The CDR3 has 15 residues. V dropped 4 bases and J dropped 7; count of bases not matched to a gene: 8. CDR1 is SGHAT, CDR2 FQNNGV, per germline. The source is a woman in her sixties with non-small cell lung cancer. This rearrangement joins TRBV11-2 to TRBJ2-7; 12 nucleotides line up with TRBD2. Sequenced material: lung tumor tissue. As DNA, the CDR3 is TGTGCCAGCAGCTACAGGACTAGCGGGAACTATGAGCAGTACTTC. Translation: CASSYRTSGNYEQYF.